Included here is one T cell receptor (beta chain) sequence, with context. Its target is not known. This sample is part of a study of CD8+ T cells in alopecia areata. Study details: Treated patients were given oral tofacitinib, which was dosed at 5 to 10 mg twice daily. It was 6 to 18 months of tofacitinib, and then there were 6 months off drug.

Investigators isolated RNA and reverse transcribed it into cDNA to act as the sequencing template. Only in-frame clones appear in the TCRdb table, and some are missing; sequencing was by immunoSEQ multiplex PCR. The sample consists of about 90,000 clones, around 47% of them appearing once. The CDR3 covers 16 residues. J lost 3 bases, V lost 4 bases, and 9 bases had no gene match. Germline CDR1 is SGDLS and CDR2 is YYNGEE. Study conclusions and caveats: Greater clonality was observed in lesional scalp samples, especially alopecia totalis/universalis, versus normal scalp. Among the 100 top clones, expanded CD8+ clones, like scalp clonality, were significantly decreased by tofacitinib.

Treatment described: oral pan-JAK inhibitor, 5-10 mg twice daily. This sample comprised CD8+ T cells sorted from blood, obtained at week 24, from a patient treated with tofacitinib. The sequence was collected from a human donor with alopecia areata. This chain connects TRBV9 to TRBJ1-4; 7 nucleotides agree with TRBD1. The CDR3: CASSLSGGSANEKLFF. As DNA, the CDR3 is TGTGCCAGCAGCCTATCAGGGGGTTCAGCTAATGAAAAACTGTTTTTT.